The 18 T cell receptor beta chains below all came from one sample that was sequenced in a study of blood T cell repertoires in COVID-19. Produced via immunoSEQ multiplex PCR; TCRdb's table is partial and in-frame only. The sample has 95,000 to 150,000 clones; about 86% are singletons. Sequencing used peripheral blood. These receptors came from a woman in her 50s with active or convalescent COVID-19.

This chain joins TRBV5-8 and TRBJ2-1; 7 nucleotides match TRBD2. The CDR3 spans 17 residues. Germline CDR1 SGHTS, CDR2 YDEGEE. V was clipped by 2 bases and J by 10 bases; unmatched bases: 18. CDR3 DNA: TGTGCCAGCAGCTTAGGTCTGATAGCGGGCGTCGTTTTGGAGCAGTTCTTC. This gives the protein CASSLGLIAGVVLEQFF. The full variable domain, its missing parts supplied by reference TRBV5-8 and TRBJ2-1, is EAGVTQSPTHLIKTRGQQATLRCSPISGHTSVYWYQQALGLGLQFLLWYDEGEERNRGNFPPRFSGRQFPNYSSELNVNALELEDSALYLCASSLGLIAGVVLEQFFGPGTRLTVL.

Here the CDR3 DNA reads TGCAGCGTCCCTGAGCTGGAGGAGCTCGGCTACACCTTC. Translated: CSVPELEELGYTF. This chain connects TRBV29-1 to TRBJ1-2; D is ambiguous. Trimming took 6 bases from V and 8 from J, leaving 19 bases between them. Germline V gives CDR1 SQVTM, CDR2 ANQGSEA. This CDR3 is built from 13 residues.

This clone was seen once. The genes are TRBV5-3 and TRBJ2-7, with 14 bases identical to TRBD2. TRBV5-3 is flagged as an ORF with uncertain function. J was trimmed by 0 bases and V by 6 bases; bases with no gene match: 17. The CDR3 is made up of 20 amino acids. Here the CDR3 reads CARILTLGLAGVVDSYEQYF. CDR3 bases: TGTGCCAGAATACTTACCTTGGGACTAGCGGGAGTGGTCGACTCCTACGAGCAGTACTTC.

V is TRBV28 and J is TRBJ2-1, with D possibly matching TRBD2 (5 bases). This CDR3 spans 12 amino acids. Trimming shortened V by 2 bases and J by 15 bases, and 14 bases separated the two germline ends. Germline V lookup: CDR1 MDHEN, CDR2 SYDVKM. The CDR3 is CASSLSTEGRFF. Here the CDR3 DNA reads TGTGCCAGCAGTTTAAGTACTGAGGGTCGGTTCTTC.

This chain connects TRBV28 to TRBJ2-6, with 7 bases fitting TRBD1. Germline lookup yields CDR1 MDHEN and CDR2 SYDVKM. Trimming cost V 5 bases and J 0 bases; bases outside gene matches: 16. The CDR3 has 20 residues. The CDR3 DNA sequence: TGTGCCAGCAGTAAAGACAGGGAATGGGAAGCTCCCTCTGGGGCCAACGTCCTGACTTTC. Amino acids: CASSKDREWEAPSGANVLTF.

This chain uses TRBV7-8 with TRBJ2-1; 10 positions agree with TRBD2. With 2 bases clipped from V and 0 bases from J, the junction kept 10 bases outside the gene matches. The CDR3 is made up of 19 amino acids. Germline-derived CDR1 and CDR2 are SGHVS and FQNEAQ. The CDR3 reads CASSLLGLAARSSYNEQFF. The CDR3 DNA is TGTGCCAGCAGCTTACTCGGACTAGCGGCTCGGAGCTCCTACAATGAGCAGTTCTTC. The variable domain in full, with the rest retrieved from reference TRBV7-8 and TRBJ2-1, is GAGVSQSPRYKVAKRGQDVALRCDPISGHVSLFWYQQALGQGPEFLTYFQNEAQLDKSGLPSDRFFAERPEGSVSTLKIQRTQQEDSAVYLCASSLLGLAARSSYNEQFFGPGTRLTVL.

The CDR3 sequence: CASSQAGTSSYEQYF. CDR3 DNA sequence: TGTGCCAGCAGCCAAGCCGGGACTAGCTCTTACGAGCAGTACTTC. The chain combines TRBV4-2 with TRBJ2-7, with TRBD2 matching over 9 bases. This CDR3 is built from 15 residues. V lost 1 base and J lost 4; bases outside the gene matches: 5. Germline CDR1 is LGHNA and CDR2 is YNFKEQ.

There are a few counts of this clone. The chain is built from TRBV28 and TRBJ1-2; a weak D match, TRBD1 (5 bases). There are 13 residues in the CDR3. Germline assignment: CDR1 MDHEN and CDR2 SYDVKM. Trimming took off 5 bases at V and 7 bases at J, with 14 bases between the two ends. CDR3 nucleotides: TGTGCCAGCAGTCCGGGGGTCCCCCTTGGCTACACCTTC. Protein sequence: CASSPGVPLGYTF.

The chain employs TRBV28 and TRBJ1-1, with D unresolved. Germline V lookup: CDR1 MDHEN, CDR2 SYDVKM. The CDR3 is 14 amino acids. Between the trimmed V and J ends, which lost 6 bases and 2 bases, there was a span of 13 bases. The CDR3 DNA reads TGTGCCAGCAGGAAACCTCCGGGTAACACTGAAGCTTTCTTT. Translated, it gives CASRKPPGNTEAFF.

V is TRBV6-5 and J is TRBJ1-1; D gene uncertain. The germline V gene encodes CDR1 MNHEY and CDR2 SVGAGI. CDR3 length equals 11 residues. The V gene lost 7 bases and the J gene lost 2 bases, with 5 bases spanning the gap. CDR3 protein: CASTGNTEAFF. CDR3 nucleotide sequence: TGTGCCAGCACGGGAAACACTGAAGCTTTCTTT.

This chain links TRBV27 with TRBJ2-3; no clear D gene. The CDR3 length is 13 residues. V lost 3 bases and J lost 2, with 6 bases in between. CDR1 MNHEY and CDR2 SMNVEV come from the germline V gene (reference sequence). CDR3 in amino acids: CASSLSYTDTQYF. The CDR3, as DNA: TGTGCCAGCAGTTTGTCTTACACAGATACGCAGTATTTT.

The genes are TRBV24-1 and TRBJ2-5; weak D call: TRBD2 (6 bases). V gave up 5 bases and J gave up 2 bases, with 11 bases separating them. Germline V gene sequence: CDR1 KGHDR, CDR2 SFDVKD. CDR3 size: 14 residues. CDR3 coding DNA: TGTGCCACCAGTGGTGGGGGGAGTCAAGAGACCCAGTACTTC. It is translated as CATSGGGSQETQYF.

V is TRBV30 and J is TRBJ1-2, with a weak D call TRBD1 (5 bases). Trimming removed 0 bases from V and 7 bases from J, with 15 bases in between. Germline lookup yields CDR1 GTSNPN and CDR2 SVGIG (reference sequence). This CDR3 contains 14 residues. The CDR3 region is CAWSVWAQGLGYTF. For the CDR3, the DNA is TGTGCCTGGAGTGTTTGGGCCCAGGGCCTTGGCTACACCTTC.

The chain is built from TRBV15 and TRBJ2-7; maybe TRBD2 (6 bases). The V gene's germline CDR1 is LNHNV and CDR2 YYDKDF (reference sequence). V was pared by 5 bases and J by 4 bases, with 12 bases between. The CDR3 sequence is 13 residues long. CDR3 protein: CATSGRLGYEQYF. The DNA for the CDR3 is TGTGCCACCAGCGGCCGACTAGGTTACGAGCAGTACTTC.

The genes are TRBV10-3 and TRBJ1-2, with D perhaps TRBD1 (5 bases). Looked up from germline, CDR1 is ENHRY and CDR2 is SYGVKD. This CDR3 is built from 14 residues. Trimming left V 6 bases short and J 8 bases short, with 19 bases between. The CDR3 is CAISPSDIPAGYTF. CDR3 bases: TGTGCCATCAGCCCCTCGGACATCCCAGCGGGCTACACCTTC.

This chain uses TRBV7-8 with TRBJ2-5; the match to TRBD1 covers 7 bases. Germline values: CDR1 SGHVS, CDR2 FQNEAQ. This CDR3 spans 14 amino acids. After removal of 6 bases from V and 1 base from J, the junction contained 5 bases not matched to a gene. CDR3 in amino acids: CASRLTGFQETQYF. The CDR3 DNA reads as TGTGCCAGCAGACTGACAGGGTTCCAAGAGACCCAGTACTTC.

Written as DNA, the CDR3 is TGTGCCACCAGCAGAGCAGGGCAGGGAGGCACTGAAGCTTTCTTT. Protein sequence: CATSRAGQGGTEAFF. The chain uses TRBV15 and TRBJ1-1; tentatively, D is TRBD1 (5 bases). The CDR3 totals 15 residues. Germline-derived CDR1 and CDR2 are LNHNV and YYDKDF (reference sequence). The V gene lost 1 base and the J gene lost 4 bases, with 13 bases spanning the gap.

This chain connects TRBV5-4 to TRBJ2-2, with D possibly TRBD2 on 6 matching bases. Germline CDR1 SGHNT, CDR2 YYREEE (reference sequence). The CDR3 is 16 residues long. V dropped 0 bases and J dropped 6 bases, with 15 bases sitting between them. CDR3 residues: CASSLDGRGDSGELFF. CDR3 bases: TGTGCCAGCAGCTTGGACGGGAGAGGAGACTCCGGGGAGCTGTTTTTT.